This T cell receptor beta chain stems from a study of T cells after posttransplantation cyclophosphamide. Study-level findings and limits: Recipient CMV seropositivity and CMV reactivation strongly tracked TRB clonality. Skin or GI-infiltrating T cells shared few TRB sequences with blood. Donor CD8+ memory clones often dominated recipient blood repertoires at later times.

From germline, CDR1 is SGHTS and CDR2 YDEGEE. The ends were cut back, 1 base at V and 13 bases at J, with 12 bases in the middle. The CDR3 runs 12 residues. Sequencing used immunoSEQ multiplex PCR; TCRdb keeps in-frame clones, though not all of them. Here the sample spans about 18,000 clones, less than 90% being singletons. Notes on this clone: Its antigen remains unidentified.

The sequenced sample was memory CD4+ T cells sorted from blood. The receptor was isolated from a man aged 25-45 years in good health and a related stem cell transplant donor. This chain joins TRBV5-8 and TRBJ2-1; D gene ambiguous. CDR3 nucleotide sequence: TGTGCCAGCAGCTTGTACAGTCGAAACCAGTTCTTC. Protein product: CASSLYSRNQFF.